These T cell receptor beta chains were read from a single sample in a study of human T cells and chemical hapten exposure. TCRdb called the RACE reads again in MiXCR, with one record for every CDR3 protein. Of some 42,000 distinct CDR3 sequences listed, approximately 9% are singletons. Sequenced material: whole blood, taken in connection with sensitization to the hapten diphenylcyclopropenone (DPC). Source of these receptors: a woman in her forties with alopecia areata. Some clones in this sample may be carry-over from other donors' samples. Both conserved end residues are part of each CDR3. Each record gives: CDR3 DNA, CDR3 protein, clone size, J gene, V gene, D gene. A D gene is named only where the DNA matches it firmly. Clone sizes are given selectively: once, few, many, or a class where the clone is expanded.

TGTGCCAGCAGTTACTCAACAGGGGCCTCCCTCTACGAGCAGTACTTC CASSYSTGASLYEQYF - TRBJ2-7 TRBV6-7 TRBD1
TGTGCCAGCAGCTTAGCCGATGGAGGGGGGGTATTTTCGGAAAAACTGTTTTTT CASSLADGGGVFSEKLFF many TRBJ1-4 TRBV7-6 -
TGTGCCAGCAGCCCGCCCGGCGGCCGCTACGAGCAGTACTTC CASSPPGGRYEQYF few TRBJ2-7 TRBV5-4 -
TGCAGCGGAACAACGAACACTGAAGCTTTCTTT CSGTTNTEAFF - TRBJ1-1 TRBV29-1 -
TGTGCCAGCAGCTTCAACCAACTTCAGTACTTC CASSFNQLQYF many TRBJ2-4 TRBV7-2 -
TGTGCCAGCAGTTCGACCGGGACTGAAGCTTTCTTT CASSSTGTEAFF many TRBJ1-1 TRBV12-3/TRBV12-4 -
TGCAGTGCGAGAGCGACTAGTGATTTCAATGAGCAGTTCTTC CSARATSDFNEQFF many TRBJ2-1 TRBV20-1 -
TGTGCCAGCAGTGAACCCGGGCCTAGCGGGGGAGGAGATACGCAGTATTTT CASSEPGPSGGGDTQYF many TRBJ2-3 TRBV25-1 TRBD2
TGTGCCAGCAGTGATGAAATGACTCGCACTGAAGCTTTCTTT CASSDEMTRTEAFF many TRBJ1-1 TRBV25-1 -
TGTGCCAGCAGTTTAGAAGGGTTGAACACTGAAGCTTTCTTT CASSLEGLNTEAFF many TRBJ1-1 TRBV27 -
TGTGCCAGCAGCTCTCGACTAGCGGGCACAGATACGCAGTATTTT CASSSRLAGTDTQYF many TRBJ2-3 TRBV7-9 TRBD2
TGCGCCAGCAGCCCCCAGGGGGAAAGTGGCACCGGGGAGCTGTTTTTT CASSPQGESGTGELFF few TRBJ2-2 TRBV4-3 TRBD1
TGTGCCAGCTCCCGACAGGGATCCGCTGAAGCTTTCTTT CASSRQGSAEAFF many TRBJ1-1 TRBV11-2 TRBD1
TGTGCCAGCAGGGCTACAGGGATTCGTGCAGATACGCAGTATTTT CASRATGIRADTQYF - TRBJ2-3 TRBV6-2/TRBV6-3 -
TGTGCCAGCAGCTTAGCAACAGGGGGCCTAGGCCAGTACTTC CASSLATGGLGQYF many TRBJ2-7 TRBV11-2 TRBD1
TGTGCCAGCAGCGGCCGGGACAGGGTTTCTCTAGATGAGCAGTTCTTC CASSGRDRVSLDEQFF many TRBJ2-1 TRBV7-9 TRBD1
TGTGCCAGCAACACAGGGGGACAGGGAGGGGGCTACACCTTC CASNTGGQGGGYTF - TRBJ1-2 TRBV28 TRBD1
TGTGCCAGCAACCTCCGGAGTAGCGGGTCTTCCAATGAGCAGTTCTTC CASNLRSSGSSNEQFF few TRBJ2-1 TRBV12-3/TRBV12-4 TRBD2
TGTGCCAGCAGACCCCTGCCCGACTTGCAGGGGTCACCCCTCCACTTT CASRPLPDLQGSPLHF many TRBJ1-6 TRBV6-6 -
TGTGCCAGCAGTAGACCGGGACAGGCGGCCACTGAAGCTTTCTTT CASSRPGQAATEAFF many TRBJ1-1 TRBV6-6 TRBD1
TGTGCCAGCAGAAAGGGGGCCACAGATACGCAGTATTTT CASRKGATDTQYF many TRBJ2-3 TRBV3-1 TRBD1
TGCGCCAGCAGAGCGGGGCCAGACACCGGGGAGCTGTTTTTT CASRAGPDTGELFF many TRBJ2-2 TRBV4-3 TRBD2
TGTGCCAGCAGTGACTCGACAGGGGGGGCCAACGTCCTGACTTTC CASSDSTGGANVLTF many TRBJ2-6 TRBV6-4 TRBD1
TGTGCCAGCAGCTTAGATCGCCCCTCTGAGGGTGAGCAGTTCTTC CASSLDRPSEGEQFF many TRBJ2-1 TRBV11-2 -
TGTGCCAGCAGCGTCAGGGACAGGGGGGACGAGCAGTACTTC CASSVRDRGDEQYF many TRBJ2-7 TRBV9 TRBD1
TGTGCCAGCAGCCGAGGACAGAGCCTGGAACCCTATAATTCACCCCTCCACTTT CASSRGQSLEPYNSPLHF many TRBJ1-6 TRBV7-9 -
TGCGCCAGCAGCCGCCAGGGGGCGCCCACAGATACGCAGTATTTT CASSRQGAPTDTQYF - TRBJ2-3 TRBV5-1 TRBD1
TGTGCCAGCAGCTTAGGCCAGGGGGCGGGTCAGCCCCAGCATTTT CASSLGQGAGQPQHF many TRBJ1-5 TRBV7-9 TRBD1